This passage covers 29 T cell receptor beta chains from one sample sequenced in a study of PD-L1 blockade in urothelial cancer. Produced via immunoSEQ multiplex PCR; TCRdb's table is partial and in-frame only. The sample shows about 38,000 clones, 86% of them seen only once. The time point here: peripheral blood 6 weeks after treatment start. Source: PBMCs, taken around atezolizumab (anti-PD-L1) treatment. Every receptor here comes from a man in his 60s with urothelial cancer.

The CDR3 bases are TGTGCCAGCAGCTTAACGACGCGGTATACGCAGTATTTT. Translating it yields CASSLTTRYTQYF. The chain joins TRBV7-3 to TRBJ2-3; D is uncertain. The V gene's germline CDR1 is SGHTA and CDR2 FQGTGA. Trimming removed 0 bases from V and 7 bases from J, with 8 bases in between. The CDR3 runs to 13 residues.

The CDR3 loop reads CASSLAGTAAYEQYF. The CDR3 coding sequence is TGTGCCAGCAGCTTGGCCGGGACAGCCGCCTACGAGCAGTACTTC. The J gene is TRBJ2-7, the V gene TRBV5-6; 7 nucleotides agree with TRBD1. The V gene end was trimmed by 0 bases and the J gene end by 2 bases; junction bases not matched to a gene: 5. This CDR3 contains 15 residues. The germline gives CDR1 SGHDT, CDR2 YYEEEE.

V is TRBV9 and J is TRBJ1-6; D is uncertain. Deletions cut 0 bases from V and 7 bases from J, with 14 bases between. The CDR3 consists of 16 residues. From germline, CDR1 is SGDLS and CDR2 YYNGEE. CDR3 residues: CASSVEVTTRNSPLHF. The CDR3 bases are TGTGCCAGCAGCGTAGAGGTGACGACTCGCAATTCACCCCTCCACTTT.

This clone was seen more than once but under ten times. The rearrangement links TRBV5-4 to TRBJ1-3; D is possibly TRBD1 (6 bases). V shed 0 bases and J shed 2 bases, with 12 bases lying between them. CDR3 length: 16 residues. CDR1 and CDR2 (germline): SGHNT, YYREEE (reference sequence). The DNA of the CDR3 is TGTGCCAGCAGCTTGGGGGGGACATACACTGGAAACACCATATATTTT. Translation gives CASSLGGTYTGNTIYF.

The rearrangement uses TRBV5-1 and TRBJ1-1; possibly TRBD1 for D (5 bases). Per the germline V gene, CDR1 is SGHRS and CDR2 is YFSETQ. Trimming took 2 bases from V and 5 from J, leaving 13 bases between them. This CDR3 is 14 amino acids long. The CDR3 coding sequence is TGCGCCAGCAGCTTAACCCAACGGGGGACTGAAGCTTTCTTT. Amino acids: CASSLTQRGTEAFF.

The CDR3 bases are TGTGCCAGCAGGGGACTAGCGGGAGGGCCTAAGGAGTACTTC. Protein: CASRGLAGGPKEYF. The chain employs TRBV6-1 and TRBJ2-7, with 16 bases matching TRBD2. Germline CDR1 and CDR2: MNHNS and SASEGT. The CDR3 totals 14 residues. V gave up 6 bases and J gave up 11 bases; unmatched junction bases: 7.

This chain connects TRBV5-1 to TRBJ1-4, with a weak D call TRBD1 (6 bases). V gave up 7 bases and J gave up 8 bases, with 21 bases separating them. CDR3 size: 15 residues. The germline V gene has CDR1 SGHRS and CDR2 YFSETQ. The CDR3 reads CASGPVGDTGEKLFF. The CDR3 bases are TGCGCCAGCGGCCCGGTGGGGGACACAGGGGAAAAACTGTTTTTT.

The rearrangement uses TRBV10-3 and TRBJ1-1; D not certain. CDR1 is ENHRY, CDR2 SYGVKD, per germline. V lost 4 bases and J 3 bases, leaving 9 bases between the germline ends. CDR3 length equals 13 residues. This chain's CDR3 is CAISGNSDTEAFF. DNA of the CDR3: TGTGCCATCAGTGGAAATTCGGACACTGAAGCTTTCTTT.

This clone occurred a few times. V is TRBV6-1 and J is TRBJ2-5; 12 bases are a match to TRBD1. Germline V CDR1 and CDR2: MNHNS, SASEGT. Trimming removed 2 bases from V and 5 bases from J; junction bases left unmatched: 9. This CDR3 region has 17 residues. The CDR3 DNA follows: TGTGCCAGCAGTGAAATCCGGGACAGGGGGCTTGGGGAGACCCAGTACTTC. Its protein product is CASSEIRDRGLGETQYF.

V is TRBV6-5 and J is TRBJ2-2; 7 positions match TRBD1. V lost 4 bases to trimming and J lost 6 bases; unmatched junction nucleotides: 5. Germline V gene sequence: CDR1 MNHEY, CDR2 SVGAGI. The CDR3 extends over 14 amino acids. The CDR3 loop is CASSSPGGPGELFF. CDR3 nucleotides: TGTGCCAGCAGTTCTCCAGGGGGACCCGGGGAGCTGTTTTTT.

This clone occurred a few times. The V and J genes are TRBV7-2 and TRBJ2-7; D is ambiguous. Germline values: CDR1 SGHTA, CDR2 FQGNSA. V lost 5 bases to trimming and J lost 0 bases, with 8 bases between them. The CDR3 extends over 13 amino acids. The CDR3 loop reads CASSRASSYEQYF. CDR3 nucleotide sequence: TGTGCCAGCAGCCGCGCGAGCTCCTACGAGCAGTACTTC.

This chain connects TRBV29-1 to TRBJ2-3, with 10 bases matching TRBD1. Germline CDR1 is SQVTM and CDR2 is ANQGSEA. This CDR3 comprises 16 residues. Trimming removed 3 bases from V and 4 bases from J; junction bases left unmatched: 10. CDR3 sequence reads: CSVELSDRGRADTQYF. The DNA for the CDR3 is TGCAGCGTTGAGCTTAGCGACAGGGGGCGCGCAGATACGCAGTATTTT.

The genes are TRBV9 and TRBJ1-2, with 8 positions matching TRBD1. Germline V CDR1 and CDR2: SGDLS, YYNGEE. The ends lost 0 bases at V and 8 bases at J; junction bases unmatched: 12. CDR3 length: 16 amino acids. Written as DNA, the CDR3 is TGTGCCAGCAGCGTAGGATTGGGGCAGGGGGCATACGGCTACACCTTC. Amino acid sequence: CASSVGLGQGAYGYTF.

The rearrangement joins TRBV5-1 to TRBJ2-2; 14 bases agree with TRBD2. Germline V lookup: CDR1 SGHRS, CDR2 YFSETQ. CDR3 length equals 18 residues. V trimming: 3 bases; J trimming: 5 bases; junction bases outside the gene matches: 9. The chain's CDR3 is CASSSVHRTSGGTGELFF. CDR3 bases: TGCGCCAGCAGCTCGGTACATCGGACTAGCGGGGGGACCGGGGAGCTGTTTTTT. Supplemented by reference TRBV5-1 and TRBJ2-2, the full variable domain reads KAGVTQTPRYLIKTRGQQVTLSCSPISGHRSVSWYQQTPGQGLQFLFEYFSETQRNKGNFPGRFSGRQFSNSRSEMNVSTLELGDSALYLCASSSVHRTSGGTGELFFGEGSRLTVL.

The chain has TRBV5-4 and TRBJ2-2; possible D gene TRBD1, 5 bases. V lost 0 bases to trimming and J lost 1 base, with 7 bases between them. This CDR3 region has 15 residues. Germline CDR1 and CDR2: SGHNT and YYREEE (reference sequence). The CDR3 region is CASSLATGNTGELFF. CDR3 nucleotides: TGTGCCAGCAGCTTGGCCACAGGGAACACCGGGGAGCTGTTTTTT.

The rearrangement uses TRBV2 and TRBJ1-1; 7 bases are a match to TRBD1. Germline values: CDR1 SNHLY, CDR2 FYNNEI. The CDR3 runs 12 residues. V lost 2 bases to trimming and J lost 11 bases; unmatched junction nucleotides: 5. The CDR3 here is CASSEYRGSAFF. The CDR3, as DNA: TGTGCCAGCAGTGAATACAGGGGATCTGCTTTCTTT.

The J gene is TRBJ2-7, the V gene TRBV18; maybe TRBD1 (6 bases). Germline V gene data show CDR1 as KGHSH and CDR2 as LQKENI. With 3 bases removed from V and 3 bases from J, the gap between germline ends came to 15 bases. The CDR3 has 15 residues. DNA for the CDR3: TGTGCCAGCTCACCGCAGACGGGACACTACTACGAGCAGTACTTC. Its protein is CASSPQTGHYYEQYF.

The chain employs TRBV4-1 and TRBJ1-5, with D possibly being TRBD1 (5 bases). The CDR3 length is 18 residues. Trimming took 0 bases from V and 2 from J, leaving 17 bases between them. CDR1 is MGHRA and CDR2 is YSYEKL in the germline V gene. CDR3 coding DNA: TGCGCCAGCAGCCAAGAAGGTGGGGGAGGGTCCGGCAATCAGCCCCAGCATTTT. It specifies CASSQEGGGGSGNQPQHF.

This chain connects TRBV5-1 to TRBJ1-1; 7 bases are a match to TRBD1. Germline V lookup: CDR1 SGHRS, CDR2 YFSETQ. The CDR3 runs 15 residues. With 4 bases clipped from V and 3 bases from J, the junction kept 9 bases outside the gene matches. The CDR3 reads CASSHTGARDTEAFF. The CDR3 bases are TGCGCCAGCAGCCATACAGGGGCGAGAGACACTGAAGCTTTCTTT.

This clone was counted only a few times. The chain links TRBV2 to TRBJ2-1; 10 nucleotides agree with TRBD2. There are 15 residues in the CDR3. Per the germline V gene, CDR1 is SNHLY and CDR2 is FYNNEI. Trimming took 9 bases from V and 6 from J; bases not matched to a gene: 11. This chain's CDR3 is CARTSLLAGFNEQFF. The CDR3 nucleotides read TGTGCCAGAACCTCCTTACTAGCGGGGTTCAATGAGCAGTTCTTC.

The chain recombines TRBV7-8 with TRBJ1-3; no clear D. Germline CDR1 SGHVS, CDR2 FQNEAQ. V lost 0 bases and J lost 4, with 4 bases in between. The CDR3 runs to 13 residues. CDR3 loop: CASSLAGGNTIYF. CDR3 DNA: TGTGCCAGCAGCTTAGCCGGGGGAAACACCATATATTTT.

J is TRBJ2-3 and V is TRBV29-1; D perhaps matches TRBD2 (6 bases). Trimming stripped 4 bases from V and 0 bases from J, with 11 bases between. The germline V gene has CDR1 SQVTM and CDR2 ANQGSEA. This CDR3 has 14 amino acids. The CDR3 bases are TGCAGCGTTGCTTATGGACTAAGCACAGATACGCAGTATTTT. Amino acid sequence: CSVAYGLSTDTQYF.

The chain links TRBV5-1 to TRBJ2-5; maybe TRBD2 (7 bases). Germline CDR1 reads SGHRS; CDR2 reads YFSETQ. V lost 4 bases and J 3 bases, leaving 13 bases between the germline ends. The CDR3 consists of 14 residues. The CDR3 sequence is CASSRGGSKETQYF. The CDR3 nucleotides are TGCGCCAGCAGCCGCGGGGGCTCTAAAGAGACCCAGTACTTC.

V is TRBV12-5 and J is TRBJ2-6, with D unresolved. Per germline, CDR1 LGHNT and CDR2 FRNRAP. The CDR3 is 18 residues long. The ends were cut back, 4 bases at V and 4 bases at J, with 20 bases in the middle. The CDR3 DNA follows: TGTGCTAGTGGTTCTGCCCTGACATATGCCTTAGGGGCCAACGTCCTGACTTTC. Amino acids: CASGSALTYALGANVLTF.

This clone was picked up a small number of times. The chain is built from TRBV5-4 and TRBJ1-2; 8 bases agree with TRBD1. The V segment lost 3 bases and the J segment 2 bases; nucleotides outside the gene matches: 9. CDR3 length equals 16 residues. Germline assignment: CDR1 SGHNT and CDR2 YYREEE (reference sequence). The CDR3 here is CASSSPGRQGNYGYTF. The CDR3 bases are TGTGCCAGCAGCTCCCCGGGGAGACAGGGGAACTATGGCTACACCTTC.

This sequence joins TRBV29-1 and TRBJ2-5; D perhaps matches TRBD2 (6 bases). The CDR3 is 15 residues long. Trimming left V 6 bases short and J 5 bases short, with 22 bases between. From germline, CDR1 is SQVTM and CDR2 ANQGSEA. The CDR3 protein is CSVSFGRRATETQYF. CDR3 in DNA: TGCAGCGTGTCATTTGGACGGAGGGCTACGGAGACCCAGTACTTC. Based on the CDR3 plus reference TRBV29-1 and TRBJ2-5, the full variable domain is SAVISQKPSRDICQRGTSLTIQCQVDSQVTMMFWYRQQPGQSLTLIATANQGSEATYESGFVIDKFPISRPNLTFSTLTVSNMSPEDSSIYLCSVSFGRRATETQYFGPGTRLLVL.

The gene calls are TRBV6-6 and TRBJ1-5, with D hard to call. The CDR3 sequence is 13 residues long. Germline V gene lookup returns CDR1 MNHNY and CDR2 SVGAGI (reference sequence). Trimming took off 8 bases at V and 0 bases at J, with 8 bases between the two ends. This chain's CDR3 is CASLDNSNQPQHF. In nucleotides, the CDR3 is TGTGCCAGCCTAGATAATAGCAATCAGCCCCAGCATTTT.

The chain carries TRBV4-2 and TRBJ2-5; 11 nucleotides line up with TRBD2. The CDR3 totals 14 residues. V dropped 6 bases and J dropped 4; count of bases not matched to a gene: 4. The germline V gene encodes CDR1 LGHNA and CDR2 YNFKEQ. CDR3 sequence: CASRPGLAGETQYF. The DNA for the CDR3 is TGTGCCAGCAGACCCGGACTAGCGGGAGAGACCCAGTACTTC.

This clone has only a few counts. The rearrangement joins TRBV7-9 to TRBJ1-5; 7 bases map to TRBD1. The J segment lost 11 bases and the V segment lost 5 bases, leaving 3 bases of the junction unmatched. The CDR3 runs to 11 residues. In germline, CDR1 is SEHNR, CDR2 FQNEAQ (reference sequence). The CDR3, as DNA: TGTGCCAGCAGCATTGGACAGGCCCAGCATTTT. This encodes CASSIGQAQHF.